This T cell receptor (beta chain) was captured in a study of metastatic and nonmetastatic thyroid tumors. Whole-study context: Peripheral blood and tumor or nodule samples from malignant and benign thyroid patients were compared.

Patients were all untreated before their thyroid surgery. This clone was counted many times. V shed 6 bases and J shed 8 bases, with 13 bases lying between them. CDR3 length: 12 residues. Per germline, CDR1 SNHLY and CDR2 FYNNEI. In the original processing: Across clinicopathological groups, CDR3 differences served as the basis for building a distant-metastasis classifier for papillary thyroid cancer. Via MiXCR, TCRdb re-called the PCR reads. TCRdb, not the original authors, processed these V and J calls. The profile shows 45,000 to 60,000 clones, under 20% of them singletons. Sequenced sample: blood. The receptor's source is a female donor with papillary thyroid cancer or a benign thyroid nodule (not recorded which). Some clones in this sample may be carry-over from other donors' samples. J is TRBJ1-1 and V is TRBV2, with D possibly TRBD1 on 6 matching bases. DNA of the CDR3: TGTGCCAGCAGGGGTGGGGACAAAGAAGCTTTCTTT. Translation gives CASRGGDKEAFF.